This T cell receptor beta chain was profiled in a study of cytomegalovirus exposure and HLA in healthy donors. PCR involved 60 Vbeta and 13 Jbeta primers. Data came from immunoSEQ multiplex PCR; TCRdb stores just in-frame clones and leaves some out. Altogether about 160,000 clones are present, about 88% being singletons, with the ten largest covering roughly 2.2%. Study-wide findings and caveats: Versus the approximately 700-donor mean, an Asian-associated ancestry cluster reportedly showed fewer N-insertions in a later analysis. Analysis performed later showed TCR beta chains linked to HLA being more clonally expanded than equally common others. Reported findings show TCR beta sequences accurately forecast HLA-A and HLA-B alleles in most subjects. Reportedly, diagnosis of cytomegalovirus status by the classifier showed high specificity and sensitivity.

Of note for this clone: The antigen is undetermined.

Germline lookup yields CDR1 SGDLS and CDR2 YYNGEE. The CDR3 is 14 amino acids. With V trimmed by 2 bases and J by 6 bases, 4 bases remained unmatched. This sequence was found in a man aged 18 to 30 in good health and CMV-seropositive. Sample: PBMCs. The genes are TRBV9 and TRBJ1-2; TRBD1 aligns across 10 bases. CDR3 residues: CASSVSGTGDGYTF. The CDR3 DNA follows: TGTGCCAGCAGCGTCTCCGGGACAGGGGATGGCTACACCTTC.